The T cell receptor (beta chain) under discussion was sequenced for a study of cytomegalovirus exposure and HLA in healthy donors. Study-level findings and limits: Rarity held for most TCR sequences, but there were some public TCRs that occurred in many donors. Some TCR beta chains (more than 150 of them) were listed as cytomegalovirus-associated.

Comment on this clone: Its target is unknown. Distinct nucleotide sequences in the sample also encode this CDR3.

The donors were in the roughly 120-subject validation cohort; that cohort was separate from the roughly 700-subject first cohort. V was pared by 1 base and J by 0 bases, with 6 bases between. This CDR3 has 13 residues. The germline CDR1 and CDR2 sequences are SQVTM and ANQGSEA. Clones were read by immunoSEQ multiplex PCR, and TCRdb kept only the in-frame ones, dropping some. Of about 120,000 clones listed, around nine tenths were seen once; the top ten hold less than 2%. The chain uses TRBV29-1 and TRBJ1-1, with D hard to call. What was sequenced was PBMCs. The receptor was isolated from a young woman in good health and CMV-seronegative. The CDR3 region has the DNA TGCAGCGTTGAAGGGAGAATGAACACTGAAGCTTTCTTT. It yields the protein CSVEGRMNTEAFF.